These 4 T cell receptor beta chains came from one sample sequenced in a study of glioma-infiltrating T cells after dendritic cell vaccination. The protocol was immunoSEQ multiplex PCR, while the TCRdb copy is restricted to in-frame clones and leaves out a portion. The table records about 100,000 clones, 70% to 80% of them present only once. The specimen was blood, collected before dendritic cell vaccination. These receptor sequences come from a human donor with glioblastoma.

V and J are TRBV5-6 and TRBJ2-7, with no clear D. The CDR3 length is 12 residues. V was pared by 6 bases and J by 1 base, with 8 bases between. Germline CDR1 reads SGHDT; CDR2 reads YYEEEE. The CDR3 loop is CASNGPSYEQYF. The CDR3, as DNA: TGTGCCAGCAATGGGCCGTCCTACGAGCAGTACTTC.

The chain joins TRBV29-1 to TRBJ2-7; 11 nucleotides agree with TRBD2. From germline, CDR1 is SQVTM and CDR2 ANQGSEA. This CDR3 is 13 amino acids long. V dropped 7 bases and J dropped 4; count of bases not matched to a gene: 6. CDR3 sequence: CSAWTSGRYEQYF. The CDR3 DNA sequence: TGCAGCGCTTGGACTAGCGGGCGGTACGAGCAGTACTTC.

The chain joins TRBV4-1 to TRBJ2-7, with 11 bases aligning to TRBD2. The CDR3 is made up of 18 amino acids. J lost 1 base, V lost 1 base, and 9 bases had no gene match. From germline, CDR1 is MGHRA and CDR2 YSYEKL. The CDR3: CASSQAWLAGGLSYEQYF. CDR3 nucleotide sequence: TGCGCCAGCAGCCAAGCTTGGCTAGCGGGAGGTCTGTCCTACGAGCAGTACTTC.

The chain employs TRBV5-1 and TRBJ2-3; 9 bases align to TRBD1. Trimming took 4 bases from V and 3 from J; bases not matched to a gene: 6. The length of the CDR3 is 15 residues. In germline, CDR1 is SGHRS, CDR2 YFSETQ. CDR3 DNA sequence: TGCGCCAGCAGCCCCTCGACAGGGGGTACAGATACGCAGTATTTT. It is translated as CASSPSTGGTDTQYF.